These 5 T cell receptor beta chains originate from one sample sequenced in a study of cytomegalovirus exposure and HLA in healthy donors. Primers: 60 Vbeta forward and 13 Jbeta reverse. Measured with immunoSEQ multiplex PCR; TCRdb has only the in-frame clones, and not every one. The sample includes roughly 200,000 clones, roughly four fifths of them seen just once. The sequencing sample was made of PBMCs. The receptors were gathered from a man in his forties or fifties in good health and CMV-seronegative.

V usage is TRBV7-2 and J usage is TRBJ1-4; 10 bases match TRBD1. Germline CDR1 reads SGHTA; CDR2 reads FQGNSA. Trimming at V came to 4 bases and at J to 5 bases, leaving 4 bases not matched to a gene. This CDR3 spans 15 amino acids. CDR3: CASSSRTGGNEKLFF. The CDR3 DNA reads TGTGCCAGCAGCTCCCGGACAGGGGGAAATGAAAAACTGTTTTTT.

The rearrangement joins TRBV10-2 to TRBJ2-7; a possible D gene is TRBD1 (5 bases). The V and J ends lost 7 bases and 4 bases respectively, with 14 bases between them. Germline CDR1 and CDR2: WSHSY and SAAADI. The CDR3 totals 13 residues. For the CDR3, the DNA is TGCGCCAGCACCTTGGGGCAGGGATACGAGCAGTACTTC. It is translated as CASTLGQGYEQYF.

This chain uses TRBV7-9 with TRBJ1-6; no firm D call. The V end was cut by 2 bases, the J end by 7 bases, with 6 bases between. Germline assignment: CDR1 SEHNR and CDR2 FQNEAQ (reference sequence). The CDR3 spans 13 residues. The CDR3 spells CASSLRLNSPLHF. CDR3 nucleotides: TGTGCCAGCAGCTTACGTCTAAATTCACCCCTCCACTTT.

The chain couples TRBV19 to TRBJ2-1; 12 nucleotides line up with TRBD2. Germline assignment: CDR1 LNHDA and CDR2 SQIVND (reference sequence). The CDR3 spans 15 residues. This CDR3 is CASGASGRDYNEQFF. The DNA for the CDR3 is TGTGCTTCCGGGGCTAGCGGGAGGGATTACAATGAGCAGTTCTTC.

The chain combines TRBV20-1 with TRBJ1-2; no definite D call. Looked up from germline, CDR1 is DFQATT and CDR2 is SNEGSKA (reference sequence). The CDR3 runs to 11 residues. V was pared by 4 bases and J by 9 bases, with 12 bases between. The CDR3 is CSATGSNSYTF. DNA for the CDR3: TGCAGTGCTACGGGATCCAACAGCTACACCTTC.